What follows is one T cell receptor (beta chain) and its context. The data were obtained in a study of blood T cell repertoires in COVID-19. Study details: PBMCs, B-cell-depleted T cells, or T cells provided the cDNA or gDNA that made up the material.

Under the authors' procedure: The authors estimated nucleated cell counts from reference gene primer amplification. Measured with immunoSEQ multiplex PCR; TCRdb has only the in-frame clones, and not every one. From that table come the V and J calls and clone size; the DNA was used to work out D and trimming. The table has approximately 380,000 clones, 85% seen once. This CDR3 has 14 residues. Trimming took 0 bases from V and 7 from J, leaving 10 bases between them. Germline V gene sequence: CDR1 MNHEY, CDR2 SVGEGT. J is TRBJ2-1 and V is TRBV6-2 or TRBV6-3; perhaps TRBD2 as D (5 bases). The TCR sequence derives from a woman under 30 with acute or convalescent COVID-19. The specimen sequenced was peripheral blood. The CDR3 coding sequence is TGTGCCAGCAGTTACTCGCCTAGCCGGAATGAGCAGTTCTTC. This codes for CASSYSPSRNEQFF.